The entry that follows covers one T cell receptor beta chain sequence. Its specificity is unknown. Data came from immunoSEQ multiplex PCR; TCRdb stores just in-frame clones and leaves some out. The profile shows tens of thousands of clones, around 94% of them singletons. This sample was taken from a study of OX40 agonist ivuxolimab in advanced cancers. Study-wide background: Among those enrolled, mean age was approximately 62 years (range 23 to 79) and approximately 80% were male. Enrollees could have had prior anti-PD-1, anti-PD-L1 or anti-CTLA-4 therapy, which about 40% had received. Study conclusions and caveats: Still undetermined is the antigen specificity of the expanded peripheral T cells. CD8+ T cells (on average) carried more expanded clones than CD4+ T cells.

CDR1 is LGHNA, CDR2 YSLEER, per germline. This CDR3 contains 14 residues. The V and J ends lost 4 bases and 8 bases, in that order; junction bases with no gene match: 10. The chain joins TRBV4-3 to TRBJ1-1, with 7 nucleotides matching TRBD1. The sequencing used CD4+ or CD8+ T cells sorted from blood, collected in a trial of the OX40 agonist ivuxolimab. The source of this sequence is an adult with an advanced solid tumor such as melanoma, head and neck, liver or kidney cancer. The CDR3 reads CASSRSRDSGEAFF. Here the CDR3 DNA reads TGCGCCAGCAGCCGTTCCCGGGACAGTGGCGAAGCTTTCTTT.